This TCR beta chain stems from a study of beta chain features in type 1 diabetes. Germline V gene sequence: CDR1 SGHDN, CDR2 FVKESK. The CDR3 has 15 residues. Trimming took 3 bases from V and 2 from J, leaving 13 bases between them. Study results and limitations: Sequencing the cDNA could make cells with high TCR expression show up more than they should.

This clone appeared a few times. The antigen remains undetermined. Expressed TCRB transcripts were sequenced because the entire RNA isolate underwent reverse transcription. Clones were sequenced by immunoSEQ multiplex PCR, and TCRdb holds only the in-frame ones, with some missing. The table has more than 300,000 clones, 10% to 15% seen once. Per donor, one heparinised blood draw averaged around 120 mL. The TCR originated in a man aged 18 to 29 in good health. Material for sequencing was naive CD4+ T cells from blood. The rearrangement links TRBV14 to TRBJ1-1; D is perhaps TRBD1 (5 bases). The CDR3 is CASSHHRSPNTEAFF. The CDR3 coding sequence is TGTGCCAGCAGCCATCACAGGTCCCCCAACACTGAAGCTTTCTTT.